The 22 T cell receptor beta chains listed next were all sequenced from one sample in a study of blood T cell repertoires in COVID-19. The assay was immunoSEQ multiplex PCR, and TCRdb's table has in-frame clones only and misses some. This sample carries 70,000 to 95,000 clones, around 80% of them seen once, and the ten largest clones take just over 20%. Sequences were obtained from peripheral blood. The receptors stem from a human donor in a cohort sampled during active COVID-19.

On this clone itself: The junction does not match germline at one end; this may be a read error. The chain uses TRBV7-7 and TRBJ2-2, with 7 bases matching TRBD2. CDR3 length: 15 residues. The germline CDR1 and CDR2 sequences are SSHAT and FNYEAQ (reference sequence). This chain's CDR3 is CASSFVAGNTGELFF. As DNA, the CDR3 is TGTGCTAGCAGCTTTGTAGCGGGGAACACCGGGGAGCTGTTTTTT.

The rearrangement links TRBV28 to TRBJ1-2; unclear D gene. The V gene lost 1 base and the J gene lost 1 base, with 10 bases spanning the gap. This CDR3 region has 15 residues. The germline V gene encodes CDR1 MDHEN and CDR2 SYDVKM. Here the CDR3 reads CASSLSRGINYGYTF. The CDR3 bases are TGTGCCAGCAGTTTATCGAGAGGAATTAACTATGGCTACACCTTC.

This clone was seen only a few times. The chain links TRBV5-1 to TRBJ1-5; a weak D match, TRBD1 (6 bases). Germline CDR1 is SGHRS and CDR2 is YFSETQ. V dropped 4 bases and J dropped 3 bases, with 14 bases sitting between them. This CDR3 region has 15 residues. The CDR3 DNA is TGCGCCAGCAGCATAGGAGACAGGAACAATCAGCCCCAGCATTTT. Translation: CASSIGDRNNQPQHF.

The chain's CDR3 is CATSDHSGANVLTF. The CDR3 nucleotides are TGTGCCACCAGTGACCACTCTGGGGCCAACGTCCTGACTTTC. The rearrangement links TRBV24-1 to TRBJ2-6; D remains ambiguous. This CDR3 region has 14 residues. The germline gives CDR1 KGHDR, CDR2 SFDVKD. The ends were cut back, 4 bases at V and 0 bases at J, with 3 bases in the middle.

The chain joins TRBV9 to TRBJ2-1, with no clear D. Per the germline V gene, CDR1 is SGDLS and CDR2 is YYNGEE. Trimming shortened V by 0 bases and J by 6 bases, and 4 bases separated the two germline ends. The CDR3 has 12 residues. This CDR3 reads CASSVGINEQFF. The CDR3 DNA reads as TGTGCCAGCAGCGTAGGTATCAATGAGCAGTTCTTC.

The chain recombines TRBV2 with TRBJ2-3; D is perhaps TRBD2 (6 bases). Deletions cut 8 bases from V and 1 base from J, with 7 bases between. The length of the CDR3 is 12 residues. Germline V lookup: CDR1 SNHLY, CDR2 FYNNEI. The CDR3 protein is CASSSGTDTQYF. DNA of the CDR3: TGTGCCAGCTCTAGCGGCACAGATACGCAGTATTTT.

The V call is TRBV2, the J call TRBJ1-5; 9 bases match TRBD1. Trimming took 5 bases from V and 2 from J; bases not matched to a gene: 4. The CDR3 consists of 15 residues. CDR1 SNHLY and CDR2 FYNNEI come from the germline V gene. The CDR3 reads CASSRQGGGNQPQHF. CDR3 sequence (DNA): TGTGCCAGCAGTAGACAGGGGGGGGGCAATCAGCCCCAGCATTTT.

CDR3 sequence (DNA): TGCGCCAGCAGCCGGGACAGGGCCTACAATGAGCAGTTCTTC. As protein: CASSRDRAYNEQFF. The chain employs TRBV4-1 and TRBJ2-1, with 9 bases matching TRBD1. V lost 4 bases and J lost 2; bases outside the gene matches: 0. The length of the CDR3 is 14 residues. Germline V gene sequence: CDR1 MGHRA, CDR2 YSYEKL.

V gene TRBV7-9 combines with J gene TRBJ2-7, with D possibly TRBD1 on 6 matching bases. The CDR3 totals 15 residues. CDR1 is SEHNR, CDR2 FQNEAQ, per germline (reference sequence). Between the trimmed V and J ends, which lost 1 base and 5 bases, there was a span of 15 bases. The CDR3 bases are TGTGCCAGCAGCTTAGTAGGGACACCCAATAACGAGCAGTACTTC. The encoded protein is CASSLVGTPNNEQYF. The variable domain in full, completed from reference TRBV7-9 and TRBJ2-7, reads DTGVSQNPRHKITKRGQNVTFRCDPISEHNRLYWYRQTLGQGPEFLTYFQNEAQLEKSRLLSDRFSAERPKGSFSTLEIQRTEQGDSAMYLCASSLVGTPNNEQYFGPGTRLTVT.

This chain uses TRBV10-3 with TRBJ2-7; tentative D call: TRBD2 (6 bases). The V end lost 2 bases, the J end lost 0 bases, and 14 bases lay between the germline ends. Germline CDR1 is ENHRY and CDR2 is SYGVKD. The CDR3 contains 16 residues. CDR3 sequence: CAISEDRAGSSYEQYF. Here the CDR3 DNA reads TGTGCCATCAGTGAGGATAGGGCGGGGAGCTCCTACGAGCAGTACTTC.

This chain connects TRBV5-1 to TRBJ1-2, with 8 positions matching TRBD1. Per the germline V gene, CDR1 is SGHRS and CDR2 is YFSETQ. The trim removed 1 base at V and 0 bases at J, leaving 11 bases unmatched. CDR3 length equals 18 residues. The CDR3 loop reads CASSLSVSWDRTNYGYTF. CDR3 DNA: TGCGCCAGCAGCTTGTCCGTCTCATGGGACAGGACTAACTATGGCTACACCTTC.

The CDR3 loop is CATSRDKGQGYGYTF. The CDR3 DNA reads as TGTGCCACCAGCAGAGATAAGGGACAGGGGTATGGCTACACCTTC. This chain uses TRBV15 with TRBJ1-2, with 10 bases that match TRBD1. The germline gives CDR1 LNHNV, CDR2 YYDKDF (reference sequence). Trimming took 0 bases from V and 5 from J; bases not matched to a gene: 3. This CDR3 has 15 residues. Supplemented by reference TRBV15 and TRBJ1-2, the full variable domain reads DAMVIQNPRYQVTQFGKPVTLSCSQTLNHNVMYWYQQKSSQAPKLLFHYYDKDFNNEADTPDNFQSRRPNTSFCFLDIRSPGLGDTAMYLCATSRDKGQGYGYTFGSGTRLTVV.

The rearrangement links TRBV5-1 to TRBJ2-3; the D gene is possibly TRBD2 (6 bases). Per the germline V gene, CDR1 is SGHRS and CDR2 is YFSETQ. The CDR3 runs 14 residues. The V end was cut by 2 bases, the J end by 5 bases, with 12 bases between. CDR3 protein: CASSFGGVGDTQYF. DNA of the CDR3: TGCGCCAGCAGCTTTGGAGGGGTGGGAGATACGCAGTATTTT.

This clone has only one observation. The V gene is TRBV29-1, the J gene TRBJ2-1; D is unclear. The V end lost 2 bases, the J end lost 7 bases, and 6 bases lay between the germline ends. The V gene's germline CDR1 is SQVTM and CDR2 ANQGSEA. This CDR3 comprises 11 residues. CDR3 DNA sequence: TGCAGCGTTGAAATACTGAATGAGCAGTTCTTC. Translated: CSVEILNEQFF.

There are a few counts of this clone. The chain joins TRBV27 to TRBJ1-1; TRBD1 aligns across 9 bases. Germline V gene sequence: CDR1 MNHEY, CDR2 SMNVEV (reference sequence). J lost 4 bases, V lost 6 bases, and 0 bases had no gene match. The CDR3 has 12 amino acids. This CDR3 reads CASRQGATEAFF. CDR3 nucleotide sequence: TGTGCCAGCAGACAGGGGGCCACTGAAGCTTTCTTT.

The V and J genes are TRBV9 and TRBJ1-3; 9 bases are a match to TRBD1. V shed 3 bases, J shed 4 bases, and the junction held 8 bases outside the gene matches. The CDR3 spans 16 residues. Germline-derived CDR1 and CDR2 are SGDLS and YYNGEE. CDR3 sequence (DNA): TGTGCCAGCAGCGCTGGGCGGACAGGGGCCGGAAACACCATATATTTT. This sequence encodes CASSAGRTGAGNTIYF.

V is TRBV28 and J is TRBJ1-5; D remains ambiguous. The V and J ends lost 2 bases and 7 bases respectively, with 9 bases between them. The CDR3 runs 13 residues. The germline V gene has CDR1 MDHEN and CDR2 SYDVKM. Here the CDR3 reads CASSLPRRQPQHF. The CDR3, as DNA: TGTGCCAGCAGTTTACCCCGTAGACAGCCCCAGCATTTT.

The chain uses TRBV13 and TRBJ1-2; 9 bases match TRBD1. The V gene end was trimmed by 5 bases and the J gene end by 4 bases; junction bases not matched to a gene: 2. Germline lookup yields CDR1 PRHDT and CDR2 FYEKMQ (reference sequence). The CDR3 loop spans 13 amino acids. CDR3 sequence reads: CASSRGQGYGYTF. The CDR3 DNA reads TGTGCCAGCAGCAGGGGACAGGGCTATGGCTACACCTTC.

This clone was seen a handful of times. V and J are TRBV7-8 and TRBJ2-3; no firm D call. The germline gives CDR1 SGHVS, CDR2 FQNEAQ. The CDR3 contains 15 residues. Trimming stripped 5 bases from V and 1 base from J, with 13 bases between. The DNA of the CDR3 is TGTGCCAGCAGCCCCCCTAGACTTGGCACAGATACGCAGTATTTT. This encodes CASSPPRLGTDTQYF.

This chain's CDR3 is CASSLEFSGNTIYF. The CDR3 nucleotides are TGTGCCAGCAGCTTGGAGTTCAGTGGAAACACCATATATTTT. The chain joins TRBV4-2 to TRBJ1-3; D not resolved. The germline V gene has CDR1 LGHNA and CDR2 YNFKEQ. There are 14 residues in the CDR3. V was clipped by 5 bases and J by 3 bases, with 11 bases between them.

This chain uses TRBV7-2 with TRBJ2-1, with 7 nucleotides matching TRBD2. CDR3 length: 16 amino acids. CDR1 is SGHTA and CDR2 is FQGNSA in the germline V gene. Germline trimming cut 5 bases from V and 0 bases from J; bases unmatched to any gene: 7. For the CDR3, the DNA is TGTGCCAGCAGCCGGGACTCTAGCGGCTCCTACAATGAGCAGTTCTTC. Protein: CASSRDSSGSYNEQFF. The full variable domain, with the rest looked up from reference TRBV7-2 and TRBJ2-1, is GAGVSQSPSNKVTEKGKDVELRCDPISGHTALYWYRQSLGQGLEFLIYFQGNSAPDKSGLPSDRFSAERTGGSVSTLTIQRTQQEDSAVYLCASSRDSSGSYNEQFFGPGTRLTVL.

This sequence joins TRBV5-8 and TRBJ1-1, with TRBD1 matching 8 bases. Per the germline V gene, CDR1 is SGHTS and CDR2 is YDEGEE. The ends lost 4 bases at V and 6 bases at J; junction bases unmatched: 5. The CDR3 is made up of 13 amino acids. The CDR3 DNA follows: TGTGCCAGCAGCAAAGACAGGGGACCTGAAGCTTTCTTT. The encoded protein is CASSKDRGPEAFF.